This entry features one T cell receptor beta chain sequence. Antigen unknown. This sample was included in a study of shared clonotypes between healthy human individuals. Study as a whole: CD8 memory received one plate per donor, CD8 naive two, CD4 memory three and CD4 naive three. The study, taken as a whole, reports: The represented genetic and exposure-history diversity was limited by the small number of donors. The study generally estimated greater richness for naive than memory subsets. Several donors showed sharing of approximately 5% of naive CD4 clonotypes.

The V segment lost 5 bases and the J segment 5 bases; nucleotides outside the gene matches: 9. The CDR3 runs to 15 residues. Germline CDR1 SGHVS, CDR2 FQNEAQ. The table came from immunoSEQ multiplex PCR; TCRdb's copy has only in-frame clones and leaves some out. In the table there are over a million clones, around 97% of which are singletons. The V call is TRBV7-8, the J call TRBJ2-3; TRBD1 agrees at 8 bases. The sample comprised naive CD4+ T cells sorted from blood. Subset here: CD45RA+ positively selected. This clonotype was sampled from a man aged 25-45 years in good health. CDR3 bases: TGTGCCAGCAGCAACCGACAGGGGAGTGTAGATACGCAGTATTTT. Its translation: CASSNRQGSVDTQYF.